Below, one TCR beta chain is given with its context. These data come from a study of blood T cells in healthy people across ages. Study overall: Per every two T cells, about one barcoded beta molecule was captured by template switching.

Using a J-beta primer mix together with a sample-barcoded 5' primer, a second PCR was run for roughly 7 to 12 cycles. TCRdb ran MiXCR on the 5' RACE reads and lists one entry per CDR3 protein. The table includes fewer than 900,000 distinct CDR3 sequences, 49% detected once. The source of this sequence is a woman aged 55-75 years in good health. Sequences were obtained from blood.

The CDR3 reads CATSDFSIRMGETQYF. In nucleotides, the CDR3 is TGTGCCACCAGTGATTTCAGTATCCGAATGGGAGAGACCCAGTACTTC. The chain has TRBV24-1 and TRBJ2-5; D is uncertain. The length of the CDR3 is 16 residues. The ends were cut back, 1 base at V and 4 bases at J, with 15 bases in the middle. Germline V CDR1 and CDR2: KGHDR, SFDVKD.